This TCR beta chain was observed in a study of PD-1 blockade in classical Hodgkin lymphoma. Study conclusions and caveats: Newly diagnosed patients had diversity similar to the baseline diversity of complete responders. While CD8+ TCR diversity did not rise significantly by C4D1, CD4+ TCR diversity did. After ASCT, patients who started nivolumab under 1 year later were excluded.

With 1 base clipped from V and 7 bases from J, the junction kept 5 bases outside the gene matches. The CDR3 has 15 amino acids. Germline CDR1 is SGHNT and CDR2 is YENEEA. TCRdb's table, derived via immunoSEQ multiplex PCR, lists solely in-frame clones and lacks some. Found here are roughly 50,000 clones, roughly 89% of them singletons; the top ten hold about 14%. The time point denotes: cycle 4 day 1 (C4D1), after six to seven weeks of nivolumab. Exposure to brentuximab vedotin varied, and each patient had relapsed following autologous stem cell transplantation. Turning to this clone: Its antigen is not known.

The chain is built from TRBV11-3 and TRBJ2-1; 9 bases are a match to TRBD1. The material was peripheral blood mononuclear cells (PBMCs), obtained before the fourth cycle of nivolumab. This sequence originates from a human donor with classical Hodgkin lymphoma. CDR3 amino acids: CASSLADRGRNEQFF. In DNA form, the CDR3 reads TGTGCCAGCAGCTTAGCGGACAGGGGTCGGAATGAGCAGTTCTTC.